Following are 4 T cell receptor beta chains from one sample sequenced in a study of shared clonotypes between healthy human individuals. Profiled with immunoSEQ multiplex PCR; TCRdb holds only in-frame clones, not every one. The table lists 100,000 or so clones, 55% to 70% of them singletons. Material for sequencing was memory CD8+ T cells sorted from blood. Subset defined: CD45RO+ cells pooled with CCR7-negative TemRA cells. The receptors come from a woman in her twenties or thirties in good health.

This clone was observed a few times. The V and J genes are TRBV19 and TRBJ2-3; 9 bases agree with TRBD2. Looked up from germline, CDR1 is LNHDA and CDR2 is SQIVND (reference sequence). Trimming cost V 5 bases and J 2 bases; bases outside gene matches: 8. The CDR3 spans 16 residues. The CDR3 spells CASSEWTSDNTDTQYF. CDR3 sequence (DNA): TGTGCCAGTAGTGAATGGACTAGCGATAACACAGATACGCAGTATTTT.

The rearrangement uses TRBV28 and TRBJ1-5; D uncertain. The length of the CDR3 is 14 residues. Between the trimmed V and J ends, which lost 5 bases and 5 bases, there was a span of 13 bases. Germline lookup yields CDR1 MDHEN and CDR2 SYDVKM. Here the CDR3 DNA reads TGTGCCAGCAGTCAGGACGGCCACCATCAGCCCCAGCATTTT. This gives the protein CASSQDGHHQPQHF. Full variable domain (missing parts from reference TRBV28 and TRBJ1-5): DVKVTQSSRYLVKRTGEKVFLECVQDMDHENMFWYRQDPGLGLRLIYFSYDVKMKEKGDIPEGYSVSREKKERFSLILESASTNQTSMYLCASSQDGHHQPQHFGDGTRLSIL.

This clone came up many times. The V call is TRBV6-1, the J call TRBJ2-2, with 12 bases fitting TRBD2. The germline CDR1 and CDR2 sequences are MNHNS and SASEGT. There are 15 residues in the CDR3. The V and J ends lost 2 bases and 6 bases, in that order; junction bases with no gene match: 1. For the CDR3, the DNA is TGTGCCAGCAGTGAACTAGCGGGAGGGCCCGGGGAGCTGTTTTTT. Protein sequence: CASSELAGGPGELFF.

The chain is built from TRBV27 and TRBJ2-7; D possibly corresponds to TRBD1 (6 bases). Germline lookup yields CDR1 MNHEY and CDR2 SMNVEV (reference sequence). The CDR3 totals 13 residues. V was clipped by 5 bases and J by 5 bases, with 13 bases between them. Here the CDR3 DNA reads TGTGCCAGCAGTGTGGCACAGGGCAACGAGCAGTACTTC. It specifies CASSVAQGNEQYF.